This TCR beta chain is drawn from a study of OX40 agonist ivuxolimab in advanced cancers. As for this clone: Its antigen is not known.

Here immunoSEQ multiplex PCR was the method, and the copy in TCRdb shows in-frame clones only, minus some. The sample has 96,000 or so clones; about four fifths are singletons. The ends lost 4 bases at V and 5 bases at J; junction bases unmatched: 8. Germline CDR1 reads SQVTM; CDR2 reads ANQGSEA. The CDR3 length is 14 residues. Study-level points and caveats: Those patients achieving a partial response at 0.1-3.0 mg/kg showed among the lowest clonal expansion. At doses 0.1 to 3.0 mg/kg, CD4+ and CD8+ clones expanded.

This sample comprised CD4+ or CD8+ T cells sorted from blood, obtained in a trial of the OX40 agonist ivuxolimab. The clonotype comes from an adult with an advanced solid tumor such as melanoma, head and neck, liver or kidney cancer. The chain couples TRBV29-1 to TRBJ1-1; 9 bases fit TRBD1. The CDR3 sequence is CSVAQDRGGTEAFF. CDR3 sequence (DNA): TGCAGCGTTGCTCAGGACAGGGGAGGGACTGAAGCTTTCTTT.